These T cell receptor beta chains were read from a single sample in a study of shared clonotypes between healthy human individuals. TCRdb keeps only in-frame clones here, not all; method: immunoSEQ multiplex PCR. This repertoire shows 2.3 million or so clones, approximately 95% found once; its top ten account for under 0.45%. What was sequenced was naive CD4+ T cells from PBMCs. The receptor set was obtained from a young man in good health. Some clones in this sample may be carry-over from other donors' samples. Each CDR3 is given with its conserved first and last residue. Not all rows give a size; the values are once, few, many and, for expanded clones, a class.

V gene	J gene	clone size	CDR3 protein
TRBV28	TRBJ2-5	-	CASSGAGAGRYQETQYF
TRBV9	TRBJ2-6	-	CASSDAPGTGFVTGANVLTF
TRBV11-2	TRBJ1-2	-	CASSPLKDYGYTF
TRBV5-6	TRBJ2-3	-	CASSPAGTGRADTQYF
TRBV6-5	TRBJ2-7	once	CASSHGLEQYF
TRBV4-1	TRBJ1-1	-	CASSQGPGPNTEAFF
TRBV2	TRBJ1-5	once	CASSGTGSTQPQHF
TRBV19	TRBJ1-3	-	CASSPGIGNTIYF
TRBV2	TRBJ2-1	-	CASSLDRVGFYNEQFF
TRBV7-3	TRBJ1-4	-	CASSRTGMGEKLFF
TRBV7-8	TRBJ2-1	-	CASSPHRLLGGNEQFF
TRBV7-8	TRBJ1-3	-	CASSLMYRSGNTIYF
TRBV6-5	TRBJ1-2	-	CASSTRSGGGSGYTF
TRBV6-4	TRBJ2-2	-	CASSRQGARTGELFF
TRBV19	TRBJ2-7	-	CPFKQTGRSPYEQYF
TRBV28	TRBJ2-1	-	CASYERGRYNEQFF
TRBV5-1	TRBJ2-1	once	CASSPDSSYNEQFF
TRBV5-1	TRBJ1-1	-	CASSFGAGMNTEAFF
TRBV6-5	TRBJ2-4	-	CASSSAGTSGRGHQYF
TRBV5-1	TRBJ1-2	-	CASSPEAGNYGYTF
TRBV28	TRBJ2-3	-	CASSPSGRGGDTQYF
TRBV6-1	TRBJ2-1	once	CASSGGLAGNNEQFF
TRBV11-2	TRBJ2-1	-	CASSSAGAAYNEQFF
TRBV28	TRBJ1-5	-	CASSGGRVSNQPQHF
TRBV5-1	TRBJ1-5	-	CASSPLTGAGQPQHF
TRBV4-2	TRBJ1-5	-	CASRGSGINQPQHF
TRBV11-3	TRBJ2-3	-	CASSRGAGGGTQYF
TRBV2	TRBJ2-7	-	CASSAAGTGKYEQYF
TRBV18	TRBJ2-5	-	CASSRGLAGEETQYF
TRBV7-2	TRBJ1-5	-	CASSSRRVLARNPNQPQHF
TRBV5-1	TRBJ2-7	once	CASSSGTVLSYEQYF
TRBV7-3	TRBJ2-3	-	CASSPVGGRTDTQYF
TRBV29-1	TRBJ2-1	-	CSVPGTGNNNEQFF
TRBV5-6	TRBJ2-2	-	CASSLVGLTGQTGELFF
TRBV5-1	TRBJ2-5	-	CASSPEWGETQYF
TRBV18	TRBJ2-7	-	CASSPQAEYEQYF
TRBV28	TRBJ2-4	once	CASSGDYSPQYF
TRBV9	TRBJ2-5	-	CASSRTVQETQYF
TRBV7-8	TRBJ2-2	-	CASSLWGRTGELFF
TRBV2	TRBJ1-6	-	CASSAETAGNSPLHF
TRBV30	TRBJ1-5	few	CAWTTGISNQPQHF
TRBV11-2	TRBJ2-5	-	CASSLAFQGAGETQYF
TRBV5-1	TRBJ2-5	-	CASGRGSNDVRAETQYF
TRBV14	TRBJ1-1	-	CASSRRTAGRATEAFF
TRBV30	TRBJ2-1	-	CAWSKMTIDEQFF
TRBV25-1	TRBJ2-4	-	CASSDLAGGAGNIQYF
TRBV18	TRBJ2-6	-	CASSPTAGANVLTF
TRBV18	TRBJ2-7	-	CASSPSTGGWYEQYF
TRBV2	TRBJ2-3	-	CASGGISTDTQYF
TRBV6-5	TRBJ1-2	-	CASSYSGMGGYTF
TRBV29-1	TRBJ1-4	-	CSVDGQTNEKLFF
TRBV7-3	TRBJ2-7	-	CASSLGSGTAYEQYF
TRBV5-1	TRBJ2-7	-	CASSLGQVKNEQYF
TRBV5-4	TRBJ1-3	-	CASSLGFGTGGYSGNTIYF
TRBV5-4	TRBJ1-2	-	CASRGDLRGGGYTF